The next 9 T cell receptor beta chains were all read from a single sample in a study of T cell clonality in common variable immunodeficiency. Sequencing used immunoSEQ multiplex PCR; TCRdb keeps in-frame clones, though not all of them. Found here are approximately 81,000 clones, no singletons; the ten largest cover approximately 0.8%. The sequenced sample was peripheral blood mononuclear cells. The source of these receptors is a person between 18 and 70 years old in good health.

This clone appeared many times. Incomplete CDR3 DNA: TGTGCCAGCAGCCAGGGACTAGCGGGAAACAATGAG. Its protein is CASSQGLAGNNE. The whole CDR3 region reads CASSQGLAGNNEQFF. The chain employs TRBV11-3 and TRBJ2-1; 13 nucleotides align to TRBD2. The read halts 3 residues ahead of the CDR3 end, with the missing end drawn from the germline J gene. The germline CDR1 and CDR2 sequences are SGHNT and YENEEA. The trim removed 5 bases at V and 5 bases at J, leaving 3 bases unmatched. CDR3 size: 15 residues.

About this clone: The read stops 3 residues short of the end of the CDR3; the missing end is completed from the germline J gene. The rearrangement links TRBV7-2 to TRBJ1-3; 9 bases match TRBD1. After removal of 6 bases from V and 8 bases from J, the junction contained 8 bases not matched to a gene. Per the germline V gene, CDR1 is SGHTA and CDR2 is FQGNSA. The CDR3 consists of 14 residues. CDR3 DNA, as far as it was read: TGTGCCAGCAGGCCCGGGACAGGGTTACACACC. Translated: CASRPGTGLHT. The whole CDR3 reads CASRPGTGLHTIYF.

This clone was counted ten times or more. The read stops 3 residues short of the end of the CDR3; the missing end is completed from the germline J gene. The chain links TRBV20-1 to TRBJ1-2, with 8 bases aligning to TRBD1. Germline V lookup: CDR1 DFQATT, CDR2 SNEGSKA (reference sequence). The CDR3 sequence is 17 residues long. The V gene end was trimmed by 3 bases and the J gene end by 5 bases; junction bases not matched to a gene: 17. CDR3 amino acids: CSARNWDRSQEAYGYTF. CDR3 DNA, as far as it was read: TGCAGTGCTAGGAATTGGGACAGGTCCCAGGAAGCATATGGC.

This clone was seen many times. CDR3 DNA (partial): TGTGCCAGCAGCTTGGACTGGACAGGGGACACTGAA. It translates to CASSLDWTGDTE. The entire CDR3 protein reads CASSLDWTGDTEAFF. V usage is TRBV5-6 and J usage is TRBJ1-1; 9 nucleotides align to TRBD1. Coverage ceases 3 residues before the CDR3 finishes, and the germline J gene fills in the end. V gave up 0 bases and J gave up 3 bases; unmatched junction bases: 3. The CDR3 totals 15 residues. The germline CDR1 and CDR2 sequences are SGHDT and YYEEEE.

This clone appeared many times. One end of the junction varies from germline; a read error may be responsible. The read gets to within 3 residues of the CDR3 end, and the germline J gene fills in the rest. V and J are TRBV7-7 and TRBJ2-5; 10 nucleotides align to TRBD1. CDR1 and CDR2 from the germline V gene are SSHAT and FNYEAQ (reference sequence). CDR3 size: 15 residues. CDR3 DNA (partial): TGTGCTAGCAGCCGCCGGGACAGGGGCCAAGAGACC. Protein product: CASSRRDRGQET. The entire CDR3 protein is CASSRRDRGQETQYF.

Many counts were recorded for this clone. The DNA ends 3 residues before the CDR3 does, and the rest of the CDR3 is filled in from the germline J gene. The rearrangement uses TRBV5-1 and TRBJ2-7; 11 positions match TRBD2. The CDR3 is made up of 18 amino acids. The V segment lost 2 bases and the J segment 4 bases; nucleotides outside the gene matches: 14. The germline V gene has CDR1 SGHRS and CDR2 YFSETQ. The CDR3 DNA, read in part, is TGCGCCAGCAGCTTCCGGACTAGCGGGCCCAGCGGGCTATACGAG. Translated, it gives CASSFRTSGPSGLYE. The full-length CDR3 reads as CASSFRTSGPSGLYEQYF.

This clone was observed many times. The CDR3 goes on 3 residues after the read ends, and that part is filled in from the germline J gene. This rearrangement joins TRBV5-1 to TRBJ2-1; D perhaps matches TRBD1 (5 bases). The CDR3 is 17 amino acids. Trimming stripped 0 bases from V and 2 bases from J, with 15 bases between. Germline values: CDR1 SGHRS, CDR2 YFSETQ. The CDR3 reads CASSLGLGQPAYNEQFF. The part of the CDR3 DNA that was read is TGCGCCAGCAGCTTGGGGTTGGGGCAACCAGCCTACAATGAG. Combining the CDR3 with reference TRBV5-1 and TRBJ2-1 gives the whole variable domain KAGVTQTPRYLIKTRGQQVTLSCSPISGHRSVSWYQQTPGQGLQFLFEYFSETQRNKGNFPGRFSGRQFSNSRSEMNVSTLELGDSALYLCASSLGLGQPAYNEQFFGPGTRLTVL.

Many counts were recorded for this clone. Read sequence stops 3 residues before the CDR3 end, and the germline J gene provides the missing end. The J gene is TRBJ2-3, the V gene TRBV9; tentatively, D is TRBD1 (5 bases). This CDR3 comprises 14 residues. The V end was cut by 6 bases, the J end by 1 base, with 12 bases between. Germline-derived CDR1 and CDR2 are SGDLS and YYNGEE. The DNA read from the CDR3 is TGTGCCAGCACCCCACGACAGCGCACAGATACG. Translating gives CASTPRQRTDT. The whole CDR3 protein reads CASTPRQRTDTQYF.

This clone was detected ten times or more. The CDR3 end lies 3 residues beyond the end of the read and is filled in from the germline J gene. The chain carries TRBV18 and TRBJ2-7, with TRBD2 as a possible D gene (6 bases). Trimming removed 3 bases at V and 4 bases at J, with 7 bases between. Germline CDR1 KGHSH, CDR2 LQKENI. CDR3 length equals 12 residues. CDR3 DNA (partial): TGTGCCAGCTCACCCGGGGGTTACGAG. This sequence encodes CASSPGGYE. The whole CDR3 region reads CASSPGGYEQYF. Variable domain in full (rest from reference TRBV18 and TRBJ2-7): NAGVMQNPRHLVRRRGQEARLRCSPMKGHSHVYWYRQLPEEGLKFMVYLQKENIIDESGMPKERFSAEFPKEGPSILRIQQVVRGDSAAYFCASSPGGYEQYFGPGTRLTVT.